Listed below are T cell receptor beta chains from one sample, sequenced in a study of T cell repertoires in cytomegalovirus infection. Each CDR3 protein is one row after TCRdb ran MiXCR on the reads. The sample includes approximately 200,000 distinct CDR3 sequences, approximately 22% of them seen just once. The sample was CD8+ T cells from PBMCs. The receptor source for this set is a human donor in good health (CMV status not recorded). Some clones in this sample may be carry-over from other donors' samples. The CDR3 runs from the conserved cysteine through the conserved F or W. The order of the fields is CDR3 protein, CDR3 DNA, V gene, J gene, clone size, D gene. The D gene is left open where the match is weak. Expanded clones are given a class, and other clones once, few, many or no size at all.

CDR3aa: CAWSVGTGENEQYF
CDR3nt: TGTGCCTGGAGTGTAGGGACAGGGGAAAACGAGCAGTACTTC
v_gene: TRBV30
j_gene: TRBJ2-7
abundance: NA
d_gene: TRBD1

CDR3aa: CASGGRDYEQYF
CDR3nt: TGTGCCAGCGGCGGCAGGGACTACGAGCAGTACTTC
v_gene: TRBV7-9
j_gene: TRBJ2-7
abundance: NA
d_gene: NA

CDR3aa: CASSFPSGGGSDTQYF
CDR3nt: TGTGCCAGCAGTTTCCCTAGCGGGGGTGGATCAGATACGCAGTATTTT
v_gene: TRBV28
j_gene: TRBJ2-3
abundance: NA
d_gene: TRBD2

CDR3aa: CASSQGDRGPGTEAFF
CDR3nt: TGTGCCAGCAGCCAAGGGGACAGGGGGCCGGGCACTGAAGCTTTCTTT
v_gene: TRBV13
j_gene: TRBJ1-1
abundance: NA
d_gene: TRBD1

CDR3aa: CASSPISGDTQYF
CDR3nt: TGTGCCAGCAGTCCGATTAGCGGGGATACGCAGTATTTT
v_gene: TRBV27
j_gene: TRBJ2-3
abundance: few
d_gene: TRBD2

CDR3aa: CASSHSGVDNEQFF
CDR3nt: TGTGCCAGCTCGCATAGCGGGGTCGACAATGAGCAGTTCTTC
v_gene: TRBV14
j_gene: TRBJ2-1
abundance: NA
d_gene: TRBD2

CDR3aa: CASSSFLVDGYTF
CDR3nt: TGTGCCAGCAGCTCGTTTCTTGTGGATGGCTACACCTTC
v_gene: TRBV12-3/TRBV12-4
j_gene: TRBJ1-2
abundance: NA
d_gene: NA

CDR3aa: CASSGVANEQFF
CDR3nt: TGTGCCAGCAGCGGGGTAGCGAATGAGCAGTTCTTC
v_gene: TRBV9
j_gene: TRBJ2-1
abundance: once
d_gene: NA

CDR3aa: CASSAGFTEAFF
CDR3nt: TGTGCCAGCAGCGCCGGGTTCACTGAAGCTTTCTTT
v_gene: TRBV7-9
j_gene: TRBJ1-1
abundance: few
d_gene: NA

CDR3aa: CASRYRTSDSYNEQFF
CDR3nt: TGTGCCAGCAGGTATAGGACTTCTGATTCCTACAATGAGCAGTTCTTC
v_gene: TRBV6-6
j_gene: TRBJ2-1
abundance: few
d_gene: NA

CDR3aa: CASSLDWGPPSSYNEHFF
CDR3nt: TGTGCCAGCAGCTTGGATTGGGGTCCCCCAAGCTCCTACAATGAGCATTTCTTC
v_gene: TRBV5-4
j_gene: TRBJ2-1
abundance: NA
d_gene: NA

CDR3aa: CSASGENTGELFF
CDR3nt: TGCAGTGCTAGCGGGGAGAACACCGGGGAGCTGTTTTTT
v_gene: TRBV20-1
j_gene: TRBJ2-2
abundance: few
d_gene: NA

CDR3aa: CASSLAAIYNEQFF
CDR3nt: TGTGCCAGCAGTTTAGCGGCTATCTACAATGAGCAGTTCTTC
v_gene: TRBV12-3/TRBV12-4
j_gene: TRBJ2-1
abundance: many
d_gene: NA

CDR3aa: CSVEDQGSSYEQYF
CDR3nt: TGCAGCGTTGAAGATCAAGGGAGCTCCTACGAGCAGTACTTC
v_gene: TRBV29-1
j_gene: TRBJ2-7
abundance: few
d_gene: NA

CDR3aa: CASSLLGDRDHYGYTF
CDR3nt: TGTGCCAGCAGTCTCCTAGGGGACCGAGATCACTATGGCTACACCTTC
v_gene: TRBV12-3/TRBV12-4
j_gene: TRBJ1-2
abundance: NA
d_gene: NA

CDR3aa: CASSPWTGRDGYTF
CDR3nt: TGTGCCAGCAGCCCTTGGACAGGGAGGGATGGCTACACCTTC
v_gene: TRBV7-2
j_gene: TRBJ1-2
abundance: many
d_gene: TRBD1

CDR3aa: CSARDPGRLYGYTF
CDR3nt: TGCAGTGCTAGAGATCCCGGGCGGCTCTATGGCTACACCTTC
v_gene: TRBV20-1
j_gene: TRBJ1-2
abundance: few
d_gene: NA

CDR3aa: CASSVGRASGNTIYF
CDR3nt: TGTGCCAGCAGCGTCGGCAGGGCATCTGGAAACACCATATATTTT
v_gene: TRBV9
j_gene: TRBJ1-3
abundance: NA
d_gene: NA

CDR3aa: CASSEGQGHSPLHF
CDR3nt: TGTGCCAGCAGTGAGGGACAGGGGCATTCACCCCTCCACTTT
v_gene: TRBV2
j_gene: TRBJ1-6
abundance: few
d_gene: TRBD1

CDR3aa: CASKWAQLNTEAFF
CDR3nt: TGTGCCAGCAAATGGGCGCAGCTGAACACTGAAGCTTTCTTT
v_gene: TRBV6-2/TRBV6-3
j_gene: TRBJ1-1
abundance: few
d_gene: NA

CDR3aa: CSALGGVNTEAFF
CDR3nt: TGCAGTGCACTGGGGGGGGTGAACACTGAAGCTTTCTTT
v_gene: TRBV20-1
j_gene: TRBJ1-1
abundance: NA
d_gene: NA

CDR3aa: CASSLRQGGRAGYTF
CDR3nt: TGTGCCAGCAGCTTAAGACAGGGCGGTCGGGCTGGCTACACCTTC
v_gene: TRBV7-2
j_gene: TRBJ1-2
abundance: many
d_gene: TRBD1

CDR3aa: CASSFWRGGPDTQYF
CDR3nt: TGTGCCAGCAGTTTCTGGCGGGGGGGCCCAGATACGCAGTATTTT
v_gene: TRBV12-3/TRBV12-4
j_gene: TRBJ2-3
abundance: NA
d_gene: TRBD2

CDR3aa: CASSYMTGYNEQFF
CDR3nt: TGTGCCAGCAGTTATATGACAGGTTACAATGAGCAGTTCTTC
v_gene: TRBV6-2/TRBV6-3
j_gene: TRBJ2-1
abundance: few
d_gene: NA

CDR3aa: CASSPRGFGTDTQYF
CDR3nt: TGTGCCAGCAGTCCCCGGGGGTTTGGCACAGATACGCAGTATTTT
v_gene: TRBV12-3/TRBV12-4
j_gene: TRBJ2-3
abundance: few
d_gene: NA

CDR3aa: CASSDSTGGRSSYNEQFF
CDR3nt: TGTGCCAGCAGCGACTCGACGGGGGGCCGGAGCTCCTACAATGAGCAGTTCTTC
v_gene: TRBV7-2
j_gene: TRBJ2-1
abundance: many
d_gene: NA

CDR3aa: CASSLIGQGSSRGYGYTF
CDR3nt: TGTGCCAGCAGCCTAATAGGACAGGGTTCTTCACGCGGCTATGGCTACACCTTC
v_gene: TRBV5-6
j_gene: TRBJ1-2
abundance: few
d_gene: TRBD1

CDR3aa: CAISDSFPYEQYF
CDR3nt: TGTGCCATATCGGACAGTTTTCCCTACGAGCAGTACTTC
v_gene: TRBV28
j_gene: TRBJ2-7
abundance: many
d_gene: NA

CDR3aa: CASSFYASSGGAGEQFF
CDR3nt: TGTGCCAGCAGTTTTTATGCTTCTAGCGGGGGGGCTGGTGAGCAGTTCTTC
v_gene: TRBV28
j_gene: TRBJ2-1
abundance: many
d_gene: TRBD2

CDR3aa: CASSEAADNQPQHF
CDR3nt: TGTGCCAGCAGTGAAGCGGCAGACAATCAGCCCCAGCATTTT
v_gene: TRBV2
j_gene: TRBJ1-5
abundance: many
d_gene: NA

CDR3aa: CASSELASDTGELFF
CDR3nt: TGTGCCAGCAGTGAGCTAGCGAGCGACACCGGGGAGCTGTTTTTT
v_gene: TRBV2
j_gene: TRBJ2-2
abundance: few
d_gene: NA

CDR3aa: CASMSQGAFEKLFF
CDR3nt: TGTGCCAGCATGTCACAGGGGGCTTTTGAAAAACTGTTTTTT
v_gene: TRBV12-3/TRBV12-4
j_gene: TRBJ1-4
abundance: few
d_gene: TRBD1

CDR3aa: CASSELDRGQETQYF
CDR3nt: TGTGCCAGCAGTGAGCTGGACAGGGGGCAAGAGACCCAGTACTTC
v_gene: TRBV7-9
j_gene: TRBJ2-5
abundance: many
d_gene: TRBD1

CDR3aa: CASSYSGLNTEAFF
CDR3nt: TGTGCCAGCAGTTACTCCGGGTTGAACACTGAAGCTTTCTTT
v_gene: TRBV6-5
j_gene: TRBJ1-1
abundance: few
d_gene: NA

CDR3aa: CASSLGVGVNTEAFF
CDR3nt: TGTGCCAGCAGCTTAGGGGTCGGGGTGAACACTGAAGCTTTCTTT
v_gene: TRBV7-9
j_gene: TRBJ1-1
abundance: few
d_gene: NA